This is a list of T cell receptor beta chains from one sample in a study of tumor-infiltrating lymphocytes in primary liver carcinoma. Via MiXCR, TCRdb re-called the multiplex PCR reads, giving one row per CDR3 protein. The sample consists of 100,000 or so distinct CDR3 sequences, 55% to 80% of them appearing once. The sequencing input was liver tumor tissue from sampling region 2. These receptors originate from a woman aged 60-75 years with primary liver carcinoma and hepatitis B virus infection. The CDR3 runs from the conserved cysteine through the conserved F or W. Fields, in order: V gene, CDR3 protein.

v_call: TRBV7-9; cdr3_aa: CASSYHGDNSPLHF
v_call: TRBV11-3; cdr3_aa: CASNLDPSSFTHFF
v_call: TRBV5-1; cdr3_aa: CASSLLTGAVPDTQYF
v_call: TRBV6-5; cdr3_aa: CASSGSGTGDKPQYF
v_call: TRBV28; cdr3_aa: CASSPTRTLNTEAFF
v_call: TRBV4-2; cdr3_aa: CASSQVPNSYNEQFF
v_call: TRBV11-2; cdr3_aa: CASSPGLPTDTHYF
v_call: TRBV11-3; cdr3_aa: CASSLGTGGSLEQYF
v_call: TRBV7-2; cdr3_aa: CASSSSPTRAKNIQYF
v_call: TRBV7-3; cdr3_aa: CASSPREGGSSYNEQFF
v_call: TRBV7-9; cdr3_aa: CASSWGQGPKQGYTF
v_call: TRBV11-3; cdr3_aa: CASSLSFRPLRTDMHYF
v_call: TRBV7-9; cdr3_aa: CASSLMGGSTYEQYF
v_call: TRBV4-2; cdr3_aa: CASSQTTSGSLPKNIQYF
v_call: TRBV11-2; cdr3_aa: CASSLGLLSTREKLFF
v_call: TRBV29-1; cdr3_aa: CSVNQVTGTGRREAFF
v_call: TRBV11-2; cdr3_aa: CASRLRLNTEAFF
v_call: TRBV20-1; cdr3_aa: CGARPGLAGHNEQFF
v_call: TRBV11-2; cdr3_aa: CASSLAGQDYGYAF
v_call: TRBV5-1; cdr3_aa: CAITYSGSSYNGQFF
v_call: TRBV28; cdr3_aa: CASSEAGARDEKLFF
v_call: TRBV11-2; cdr3_aa: CVSSLRRGNAQYF
v_call: TRBV29-1; cdr3_aa: CSVGADSTDTQYF
v_call: TRBV29-1; cdr3_aa: CSVDFVETQYF
v_call: TRBV2; cdr3_aa: CASGHSYGYTF
v_call: TRBV29-1; cdr3_aa: CTSSPAGGGNEQFF
v_call: TRBV29-1; cdr3_aa: CSVEEAADGSVIYEQYF